This is a list of T cell receptor beta chains from one sample in a study of blood T cells in healthy people across ages. TCRdb independently ran MiXCR on the 5' RACE reads; one entry per CDR3 protein. This table holds fewer than 900,000 distinct CDR3 sequences, around 34% found once. Material for sequencing was blood. Receptors originate from a man in his late teens or twenties in good health. CDR3s leave out the opening cysteine and the closing phenylalanine or tryptophan.

TRBV24-1,TRBJ2-1,ATSDPGPSSYNEQF
TRBV20-1,TRBJ2-7,SAGGSQEAQY
TRBV5-1,TRBJ2-1,ASSLPRVRNEQF
TRBV5-1,TRBJ2-6,ASSLAVSGANVLT
TRBV12-3/TRBV12-4,TRBJ2-2,AQGENGGAGELF
TRBV24-1,TRBJ2-5,ATSDLQAPFGEETQY
TRBV4-2,TRBJ1-1,ASSQADVLNTEAF
TRBV2,TRBJ2-1,ASSENRIDEQF
TRBV4-3,TRBJ2-3,ASKAGAVPDTQY
TRBV29-1,TRBJ2-1,SVHQGAASYNEQF
TRBV20-1,TRBJ2-1,SALGPLAGIYNEQF
TRBV3-1,TRBJ2-4,ANSQEDSLNIQY
TRBV27,TRBJ2-7,ASSRTGPYDEQY
TRBV5-1,TRBJ1-2,ASSWSSGSNYGYT
TRBV12-3/TRBV12-4,TRBJ2-5,ASSFVQGETQY
TRBV5-1,TRBJ2-7,ASRSYQAGGTYEQY
TRBV2,TRBJ1-5,ASMRGEGGQPQH
TRBV20-1,TRBJ2-5,SAAWVGETQY
TRBV4-3,TRBJ2-5,ASSQDRGGLVIGEQY
TRBV4-3,TRBJ2-3,ASSQDGGGPTDTQY
TRBV28,.,ASGLAGGYEQY
TRBV29-1,.,SVELGWPYEQY
TRBV5-6,TRBJ1-1,ASSWDRGDEAF
TRBV18,TRBJ1-2,ASSPLSSLYGYT
TRBV12-3/TRBV12-4,TRBJ2-3,ASSLDGGLKDTQY
TRBV3-1,TRBJ2-1,ASSQDYKESSYNEQF
TRBV12-3/TRBV12-4,TRBJ2-5,ASSFVQGVRETQY
TRBV7-9,TRBJ1-4,ASTQEGTTNEKLF
TRBV6-5,TRBJ2-1,ASSYGQGRSYNEQF
TRBV9,TRBJ2-5,ASSVVGSNNEQY
TRBV12-3/TRBV12-4,TRBJ2-5,ASSPEDGGGGPQETQY
TRBV5-1,TRBJ2-3,ASSGRTGGTDTQY
TRBV3-1,TRBJ2-3,ASSRTQTDTQY
TRBV3-1,TRBJ2-4,ASSQVPTSTQY
TRBV4-1,TRBJ1-2,ASSQDVRQHGYT
TRBV4-2,TRBJ1-1,ASSRMGNTEAF
TRBV20-1,TRBJ1-2,SARDHRNYGYT
TRBV7-3,TRBJ1-2,ASSCGTVNRWDNYGYT
TRBV27,TRBJ1-1,ASSLSVLGEAF
TRBV28,TRBJ2-5,ASSLQDRETQY
TRBV30,TRBJ2-3,AWTGRGDTQY
TRBV6-5,TRBJ1-1,ASSPLLSSAEAF
TRBV7-9,TRBJ2-1,ASSPHGGSNEQF
TRBV5-1,TRBJ2-3,ASSLAASGGRYTDTQY
TRBV7-2,TRBJ2-5,ASSLGWLVQETQY
TRBV7-3,TRBJ2-2,ASSLIADRTNTGELF
TRBV20-1,TRBJ1-1,SARYSVGAEAF
TRBV5-1,TRBJ2-7,ASIVTPDRPGSYEQY
TRBV30,TRBJ1-4,ALTGPMREKLF
TRBV12-3/TRBV12-4,TRBJ1-1,ASSLLTVEAF
TRBV12-3/TRBV12-4,TRBJ1-1,ASRQWTGADTEAF